These T cell receptor beta chains were read from a single sample in a study of pediatric ulcerative colitis. Sequencing was performed with immunoSEQ multiplex PCR; in TCRdb, only in-frame clones are kept and a portion is missing. The sample shows roughly 60,000 clones, more than 75% of them seen only once. The specimen was blood. Source of these receptors: a boy aged 5-17 years who was a control in a study of pediatric ulcerative colitis. CDR3s include the opening cysteine and the closing phenylalanine or tryptophan. Fields, in order: V gene, D gene, clone size, J gene, CDR3 DNA, CDR3 protein. The D gene is left open where the match is weak. Expanded clones are given a class, and other clones once, few, many or no size at all.

v_gene: TRBV12-5
d_gene: NA
abundance: NA
j_gene: TRBJ1-1
CDR3nt: TGTGCTAGTGGTTTGGAGGGCGGGGACACTGAAGCTTTCTTT
CDR3aa: CASGLEGGDTEAFF

v_gene: TRBV7-6
d_gene: NA
abundance: once
j_gene: TRBJ2-2
CDR3nt: TGTGCCAGCAGCCCCGGGGAGTCGACCGGGGAGCTGTTTTTT
CDR3aa: CASSPGESTGELFF

v_gene: TRBV19
d_gene: NA
abundance: NA
j_gene: TRBJ2-3
CDR3nt: TGTGCCAGTAGTTGGGGTCGGGAAGGGGATACGCAGTATTTT
CDR3aa: CASSWGREGDTQYF

v_gene: TRBV6-1
d_gene: NA
abundance: NA
j_gene: TRBJ1-1
CDR3nt: TGTGCCAGCAGTGAAGAGCAGGGGTCCTTGGAAGCTTTCTTT
CDR3aa: CASSEEQGSLEAFF

v_gene: TRBV5-1
d_gene: NA
abundance: NA
j_gene: TRBJ2-1
CDR3nt: TGCGCCAGCAGCTTGGGTGGACCGCAGTACAATGAGCAGTTCTTC
CDR3aa: CASSLGGPQYNEQFF

v_gene: TRBV11-2
d_gene: TRBD1
abundance: NA
j_gene: TRBJ2-5
CDR3nt: TGTGCCAGCAGCTCCTCAGGGGGAAGAGAGACCCAGTACTTC
CDR3aa: CASSSSGGRETQYF

v_gene: TRBV6-5
d_gene: TRBD2
abundance: NA
j_gene: TRBJ2-7
CDR3nt: TGTGCCAGCAGGCCCGGGACTAGCGGGAGCAGTGAGCAGTACTTC
CDR3aa: CASRPGTSGSSEQYF

v_gene: TRBV4-3
d_gene: TRBD1
abundance: NA
j_gene: TRBJ1-4
CDR3nt: TGCGCCAGCAGCCAAGATAGGGGACAGGGGATAGAAAAACTGTTTTTT
CDR3aa: CASSQDRGQGIEKLFF

v_gene: TRBV11-2
d_gene: NA
abundance: NA
j_gene: TRBJ2-2
CDR3nt: TGTGCCAGCAGCTTAGGATCCAGCACCGGGGAGCTGTTTTTT
CDR3aa: CASSLGSSTGELFF

v_gene: TRBV19
d_gene: NA
abundance: once
j_gene: TRBJ1-5
CDR3nt: TGTGCCAGTAGGCTATCAGGACAGAGCAATCAGCCCCAGCATTTT
CDR3aa: CASRLSGQSNQPQHF

v_gene: TRBV5-4
d_gene: NA
abundance: NA
j_gene: TRBJ2-3
CDR3nt: TGTGCCAGCAGCTTGGATTCAACCACAGATACGCAGTATTTT
CDR3aa: CASSLDSTTDTQYF